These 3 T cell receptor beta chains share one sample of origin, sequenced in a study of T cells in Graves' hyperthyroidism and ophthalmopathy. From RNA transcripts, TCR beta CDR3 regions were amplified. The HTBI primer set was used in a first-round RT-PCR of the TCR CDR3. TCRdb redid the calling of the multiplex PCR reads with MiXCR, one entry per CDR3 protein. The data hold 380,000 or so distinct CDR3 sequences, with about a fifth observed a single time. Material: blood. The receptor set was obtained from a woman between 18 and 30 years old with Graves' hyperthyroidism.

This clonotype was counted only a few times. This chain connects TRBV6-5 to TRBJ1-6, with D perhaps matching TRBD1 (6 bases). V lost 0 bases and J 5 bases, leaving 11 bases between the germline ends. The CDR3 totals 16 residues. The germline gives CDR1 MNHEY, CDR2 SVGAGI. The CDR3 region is CASSYSSQGHNSPLHF. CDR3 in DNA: TGTGCCAGCAGTTACTCTTCGCAGGGGCATAATTCACCCCTCCACTTT.

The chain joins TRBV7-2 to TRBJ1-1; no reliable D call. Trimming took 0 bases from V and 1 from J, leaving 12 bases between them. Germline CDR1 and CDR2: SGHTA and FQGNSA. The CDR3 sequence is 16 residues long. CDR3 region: CASSLAGSRGNTEAFF. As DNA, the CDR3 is TGTGCCAGCAGCTTAGCCGGGTCACGGGGGAACACTGAAGCTTTCTTT.

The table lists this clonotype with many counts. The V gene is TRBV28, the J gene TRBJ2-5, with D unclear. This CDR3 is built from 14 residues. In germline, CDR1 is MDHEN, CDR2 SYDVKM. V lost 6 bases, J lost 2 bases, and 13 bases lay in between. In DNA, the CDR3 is TGTGCCAGCAGACTCGGACCCATGCAAGAGACCCAGTACTTC. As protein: CASRLGPMQETQYF.